This is a list of T cell receptor beta chains from one sample in a study of T cell changes during pregnancy in multiple sclerosis. Libraries were prepared by immunoSEQ multiplex PCR; TCRdb keeps only in-frame clonotypes and omits some of them. The sample lists more than 20,000 clones; over 85% were seen once. Sequencing used CD8+ T cells from peripheral blood mononuclear cells, obtained in the third trimester of pregnancy. The origin of the receptors is a female donor in good health, enrolled as a control in a pregnancy study. CDR3s include the opening cysteine and the closing phenylalanine or tryptophan. Fields, in order: CDR3 DNA, CDR3 protein, clone size, V gene, D gene, J gene. A D gene is named only where the DNA matches it firmly. The size field is filled for only some rows; it gives once, few, many or a size class.

DNA: TGTGCCAGCAGCCAATTACTAGCGGGAGCCGATACGCAGTATTTT
CDR3: CASSQLLAGADTQYF
size: NA
V: TRBV7-8
D: TRBD2
J: TRBJ2-3

DNA: TGTGCCAGTAGCGACCTCAGGGGAAGTGTAAACGAGCAGTACTTC
CDR3: CASSDLRGSVNEQYF
size: NA
V: TRBV19
D: NA
J: TRBJ2-7

DNA: TGTGCCAGCAGCTACGCTGGCGGGGGCTACGAGCAGTACTTC
CDR3: CASSYAGGGYEQYF
size: NA
V: TRBV5-5
D: TRBD2
J: TRBJ2-7

DNA: TGTGCCAGCAGCTCGACCGGGACTAGAGATGAGCAGTTCTTC
CDR3: CASSSTGTRDEQFF
size: NA
V: TRBV13
D: TRBD2
J: TRBJ2-1

DNA: TGTGCCAGCGAGGGACTAGCAACGGAGACCCAGTACTTC
CDR3: CASEGLATETQYF
size: once
V: TRBV28
D: TRBD2
J: TRBJ2-5

DNA: TGTGCCAGCATCGGGGAGAGAGAGACCCAGTACTTC
CDR3: CASIGERETQYF
size: NA
V: TRBV6-5
D: NA
J: TRBJ2-5

DNA: TGTGCCAGCAGTGACGAGGACAGCCACTCTGGGGCCAACGTCCTGACTTTC
CDR3: CASSDEDSHSGANVLTF
size: NA
V: TRBV6-4
D: NA
J: TRBJ2-6

DNA: TGCGCCAGCAGCCAAAATCCGTCCTATCCTCCTGAAGCTTTCTTT
CDR3: CASSQNPSYPPEAFF
size: NA
V: TRBV4-1
D: NA
J: TRBJ1-1

DNA: TGTGCCAGCAGCGTGGGACATCCGGAGTACGAGCAGTACTTC
CDR3: CASSVGHPEYEQYF
size: NA
V: TRBV9
D: NA
J: TRBJ2-7

DNA: TGTGCCAGCAGTGAAGTGGCTGATTTTAATGAAAAACTGTTTTTT
CDR3: CASSEVADFNEKLFF
size: NA
V: TRBV6-1
D: NA
J: TRBJ1-4

DNA: TGTGCCAGCAGCGCCCGACTAGCGGGAACCAACGAGCAGTACTTC
CDR3: CASSARLAGTNEQYF
size: NA
V: TRBV13
D: TRBD2
J: TRBJ2-7

DNA: TGTGCCAGTAGTTTACTAGCGGGAGCTTTTAATGAGCAGTTCTTC
CDR3: CASSLLAGAFNEQFF
size: NA
V: TRBV19
D: TRBD2
J: TRBJ2-1

DNA: TGCGCCACCGGACAGACCGACAATGAGCAGTTCTTC
CDR3: CATGQTDNEQFF
size: NA
V: TRBV4-1
D: NA
J: TRBJ2-1

DNA: TGTGCCAGCAGCTTCCCACCCGGACAGGGAGGGTACGAGCAGTACTTC
CDR3: CASSFPPGQGGYEQYF
size: once
V: TRBV7-9
D: NA
J: TRBJ2-7

DNA: TGCGCCAGCAGCCAAGGGGCGGACAGGGCGACCTACGAGCAGTACTTC
CDR3: CASSQGADRATYEQYF
size: few
V: TRBV4-1
D: TRBD1
J: TRBJ2-7

DNA: TGTGCCACCAGCGGACTCCCCCCGGGACTAGCGGGGGGCCAAGAGACCCAGTACTTC
CDR3: CATSGLPPGLAGGQETQYF
size: NA
V: TRBV15
D: TRBD2
J: TRBJ2-5

DNA: TGTGCCAGCAGGATCCGAGACAGTAGCAATCAGCCCCAGCATTTT
CDR3: CASRIRDSSNQPQHF
size: once
V: TRBV6-1
D: NA
J: TRBJ1-5

DNA: TGTGCCAGCAGCTCGACAGATACGCAGTATTTT
CDR3: CASSSTDTQYF
size: NA
V: TRBV7-9
D: NA
J: TRBJ2-3

DNA: TGTGCCAGCAGTGTCGAAGCGGGGGGGCAGACCGGGGAGCTGTTTTTT
CDR3: CASSVEAGGQTGELFF
size: NA
V: TRBV6-4
D: TRBD2
J: TRBJ2-2

DNA: TGTGCCAGCAGTTTGGACAGGGCCAACTATGGCTACACCTTC
CDR3: CASSLDRANYGYTF
size: NA
V: TRBV27
D: TRBD1
J: TRBJ1-2

DNA: TGTGCCAGTAAGGCTTGGGACACAACAATAACTAACTATGGCTACACCTTC
CDR3: CASKAWDTTITNYGYTF
size: once
V: TRBV19
D: NA
J: TRBJ1-2

DNA: TGTGCCAGCAGCGCCGCGAGGAGAGAGACCCAGTACTTC
CDR3: CASSAARRETQYF
size: NA
V: TRBV9
D: NA
J: TRBJ2-5

DNA: TGTGCCAGCAGCTTAGGAGTAACCGAGATAGGGGCGCGGGGCTACACCTTC
CDR3: CASSLGVTEIGARGYTF
size: NA
V: TRBV7-9
D: NA
J: TRBJ1-2

DNA: TGTGCCAGCAGCTTAGCGTGGGCGGACAGGGGAGGGGAGACCCAGTACTTC
CDR3: CASSLAWADRGGETQYF
size: NA
V: TRBV7-6
D: TRBD1
J: TRBJ2-5